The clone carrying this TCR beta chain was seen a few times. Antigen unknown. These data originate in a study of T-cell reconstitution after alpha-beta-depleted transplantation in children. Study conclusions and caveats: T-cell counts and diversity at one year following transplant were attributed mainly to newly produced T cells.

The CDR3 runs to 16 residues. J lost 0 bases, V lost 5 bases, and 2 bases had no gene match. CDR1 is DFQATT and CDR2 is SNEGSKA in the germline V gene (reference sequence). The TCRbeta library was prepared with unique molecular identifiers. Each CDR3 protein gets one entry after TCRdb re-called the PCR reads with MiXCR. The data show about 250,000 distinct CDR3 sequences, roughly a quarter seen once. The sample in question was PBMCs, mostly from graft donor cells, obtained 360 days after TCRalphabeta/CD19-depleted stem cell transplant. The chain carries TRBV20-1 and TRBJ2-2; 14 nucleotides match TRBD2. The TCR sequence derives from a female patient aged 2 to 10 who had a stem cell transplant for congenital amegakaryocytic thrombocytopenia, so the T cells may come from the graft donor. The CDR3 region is CSAPGLAGANTGELFF. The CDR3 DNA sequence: TGCAGTGCTCCGGGACTAGCGGGGGCGAACACCGGGGAGCTGTTTTTT.